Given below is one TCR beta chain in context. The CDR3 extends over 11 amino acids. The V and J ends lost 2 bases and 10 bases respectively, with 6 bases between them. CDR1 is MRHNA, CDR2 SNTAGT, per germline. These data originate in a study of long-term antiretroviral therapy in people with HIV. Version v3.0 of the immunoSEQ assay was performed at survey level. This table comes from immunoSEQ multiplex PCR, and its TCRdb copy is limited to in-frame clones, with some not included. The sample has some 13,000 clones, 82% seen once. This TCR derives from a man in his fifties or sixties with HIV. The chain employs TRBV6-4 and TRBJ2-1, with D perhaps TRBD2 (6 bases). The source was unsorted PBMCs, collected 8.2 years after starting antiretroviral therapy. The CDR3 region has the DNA TGTGCCAGCAGTGACGGGGGGGAGCAGTTCTTC. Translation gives CASSDGGEQFF.